A selection of T cell receptor beta chains follows, all from one sample in a study of shared clonotypes between healthy human individuals. Sequencing was performed with immunoSEQ multiplex PCR; in TCRdb, only in-frame clones are kept and a portion is missing. The data contain some 2.1 million clones, over 85% of them singletons. The source material was naive CD8+ T cells from PBMCs. These receptors were taken from a man between 18 and 29 years old in good health. Some clones in this sample may be carry-over from other donors' samples. Each CDR3 is given with its conserved first and last residue. A D gene is named only where the DNA matches it firmly. Some rows mark clone size as missing; the rest say once, few, many or name a class of expanded clone.

clone size: .
V gene: TRBV4-2
J gene: TRBJ1-2
CDR3 length: 15
D gene: .
CDR3 DNA: TGTGCCAGCAGCCCACCCCTCGCAGATTACTATGGCTACACCTTC
CDR3 protein: CASSPPLADYYGYTF

clone size: .
V gene: TRBV5-6
J gene: TRBJ2-3
CDR3 length: 15
D gene: TRBD1
CDR3 DNA: TGTGCCAGCAGCAAGTCAGGGGGAGGCACAGATACGCAGTATTTT
CDR3 protein: CASSKSGGGTDTQYF

clone size: .
V gene: TRBV19
J gene: TRBJ2-1
CDR3 length: 17
D gene: .
CDR3 DNA: TGTGCCAGTAGTATAGGAGGAGCGGGCCGACGATACAATGAGCAGTTCTTC
CDR3 protein: CASSIGGAGRRYNEQFF

clone size: .
V gene: TRBV30
J gene: TRBJ2-7
CDR3 length: 13
D gene: .
CDR3 DNA: TGTGCCTGGAGTCCCGGACTCGGCTACGAGCAGTACTTC
CDR3 protein: CAWSPGLGYEQYF

clone size: .
V gene: TRBV2
J gene: TRBJ2-7
CDR3 length: 14
D gene: .
CDR3 DNA: TGTGCCAGCAGCCCCGAACTAGCTCCCGACGAGCAGTACTTC
CDR3 protein: CASSPELAPDEQYF

clone size: .
V gene: TRBV9
J gene: TRBJ2-7
CDR3 length: 15
D gene: .
CDR3 DNA: TGTGCCAGCAGCACGGGCGGAGCCTTCTCCTACGAGCAGTACTTC
CDR3 protein: CASSTGGAFSYEQYF

clone size: .
V gene: TRBV27
J gene: TRBJ2-3
CDR3 length: 20
D gene: TRBD2
CDR3 DNA: TGTGCCAGCAGTTTATCAAGACTAGCGGGAGGCCCTAGTGCCACAGATACGCAGTATTTT
CDR3 protein: CASSLSRLAGGPSATDTQYF

clone size: once
V gene: TRBV11-2
J gene: TRBJ1-1
CDR3 length: 15
D gene: .
CDR3 DNA: TGTGCCAGCAGCTTATCTCGCGGTGGCGGGACTGAAGCTTTCTTT
CDR3 protein: CASSLSRGGGTEAFF

clone size: .
V gene: TRBV27
J gene: TRBJ2-7
CDR3 length: 15
D gene: TRBD1
CDR3 DNA: TGTGCCAGCAGTCTTAGGGGGCCGGGATTATACGAGCAGTACTTC
CDR3 protein: CASSLRGPGLYEQYF

clone size: .
V gene: TRBV11-2
J gene: TRBJ2-3
CDR3 length: 16
D gene: TRBD1
CDR3 DNA: TGTGCCAGCAGCCTGGGACAGGCTCCCCAAACAGATACGCAGTATTTT
CDR3 protein: CASSLGQAPQTDTQYF

clone size: .
V gene: TRBV4-1
J gene: TRBJ2-1
CDR3 length: 14
D gene: .
CDR3 DNA: TGCGCCAGCAGCCAGGAGGGCCGTTACAATGAGCAGTTCTTC
CDR3 protein: CASSQEGRYNEQFF

clone size: .
V gene: TRBV7-3
J gene: TRBJ1-1
CDR3 length: 16
D gene: .
CDR3 DNA: TGTGCCAGCAGCCCTCCGGGAGGGAGGGGTGACACTGAAGCTTTCTTT
CDR3 protein: CASSPPGGRGDTEAFF

clone size: .
V gene: TRBV7-7
J gene: TRBJ2-1
CDR3 length: 15
D gene: .
CDR3 DNA: TGTGCCAGCAGCTTAGCTGCTGAGGGCTACAATGAGCAGTTCTTC
CDR3 protein: CASSLAAEGYNEQFF

clone size: .
V gene: TRBV4-1
J gene: TRBJ2-7
CDR3 length: 14
D gene: .
CDR3 DNA: TGCGCCAGCAGCCAAGATTTCCCTAGACACGAGCAGTACTTC
CDR3 protein: CASSQDFPRHEQYF

clone size: .
V gene: TRBV7-9
J gene: TRBJ1-2
CDR3 length: 14
D gene: TRBD1
CDR3 DNA: TGTGCCAGCAGCCCAAGCCATCAGGGGGCGGGGTCCACCTTC
CDR3 protein: CASSPSHQGAGSTF

clone size: .
V gene: TRBV9
J gene: TRBJ2-7
CDR3 length: 14
D gene: .
CDR3 DNA: TGTGCCAGCAGCGTACAGGACGGTTTTTACGAGCAGTACTTC
CDR3 protein: CASSVQDGFYEQYF

clone size: .
V gene: TRBV5-6
J gene: TRBJ1-5
CDR3 length: 14
D gene: .
CDR3 DNA: TGTGCCAGCAGCTTCGGACGAGGCAATCAGCCCCAGCATTTT
CDR3 protein: CASSFGRGNQPQHF

clone size: few
V gene: TRBV2
J gene: TRBJ1-1
CDR3 length: 16
D gene: .
CDR3 DNA: TGTGCCAGCAGTGAAGCTCTGAGGTATGGGAACACTGAAGCTTTCTTT
CDR3 protein: CASSEALRYGNTEAFF

clone size: once
V gene: TRBV30
J gene: TRBJ2-6
CDR3 length: 16
D gene: .
CDR3 DNA: TGTGCTTTTCGGGGGCGGGAAATCTCTGGGGCCAACGTCCTGACTTTC
CDR3 protein: CAFRGREISGANVLTF

clone size: .
V gene: TRBV7-6
J gene: TRBJ2-1
CDR3 length: 14
D gene: TRBD2
CDR3 DNA: TGTGCCAGCAAGGGACTAGCGGGAGTGGGTGAGCAGTTCTTC
CDR3 protein: CASKGLAGVGEQFF

clone size: .
V gene: TRBV27
J gene: TRBJ1-2
CDR3 length: 17
D gene: TRBD1
CDR3 DNA: TGTGCCAGCAGTTTATATGCAGGGGGCGCACAGCACTATGGCTACACCTTC
CDR3 protein: CASSLYAGGAQHYGYTF

clone size: once
V gene: TRBV4-1
J gene: TRBJ2-2
CDR3 length: 16
D gene: .
CDR3 DNA: TGCGCCAGCAGCCAAGAGGGGGCAGTAAACACCGGGGAGCTGTTTTTT
CDR3 protein: CASSQEGAVNTGELFF

clone size: .
V gene: TRBV9
J gene: TRBJ2-3
CDR3 length: 15
D gene: .
CDR3 DNA: TGTGCCAGCAGCGTAGATGAGGGGAGCACAGATACGCAGTATTTT
CDR3 protein: CASSVDEGSTDTQYF

clone size: once
V gene: TRBV4-1
J gene: TRBJ2-1
CDR3 length: 12
D gene: .
CDR3 DNA: TGCGCCAGCAGCCAATTTTACAATGAGCAGTTCTTC
CDR3 protein: CASSQFYNEQFF

clone size: .
V gene: TRBV19
J gene: TRBJ2-1
CDR3 length: 15
D gene: TRBD2
CDR3 DNA: TGTGCCAGTAGTATTGCAGCGGGGCCCTACAATGAGCAGTTCTTC
CDR3 protein: CASSIAAGPYNEQFF

clone size: .
V gene: TRBV4-1
J gene: TRBJ1-2
CDR3 length: 13
D gene: .
CDR3 DNA: TGCGCCAGCAGCCCCATCGGGGAGAGTGGCTACACCTTC
CDR3 protein: CASSPIGESGYTF

clone size: .
V gene: TRBV29-1
J gene: TRBJ1-1
CDR3 length: 12
D gene: .
CDR3 DNA: TGCAGCGTTGGCGGATTGCACACTGAAGCTTTCTTT
CDR3 protein: CSVGGLHTEAFF

clone size: .
V gene: TRBV13
J gene: TRBJ2-7
CDR3 length: 14
D gene: .
CDR3 DNA: TGTGCCAGCAGCCAGCTCAGCGAAGAGTACGAGCAGTACTTC
CDR3 protein: CASSQLSEEYEQYF

clone size: .
V gene: TRBV27
J gene: TRBJ2-3
CDR3 length: 14
D gene: TRBD1
CDR3 DNA: TGTGCCAGCAGTGAACAGGGGGTAACGGATACGCAGTATTTT
CDR3 protein: CASSEQGVTDTQYF

clone size: .
V gene: TRBV27
J gene: TRBJ1-1
CDR3 length: 14
D gene: .
CDR3 DNA: TGTGCCAGCAGTTTATGGGCCAGGGGAACTGAAGCTTTCTTT
CDR3 protein: CASSLWARGTEAFF

clone size: .
V gene: TRBV7-2
J gene: TRBJ2-1
CDR3 length: 14
D gene: .
CDR3 DNA: TGTGCCAGCAGCTCTACCAGCTCCTACAATGAGCAGTTCTTC
CDR3 protein: CASSSTSSYNEQFF

clone size: .
V gene: TRBV9
J gene: TRBJ1-5
CDR3 length: 14
D gene: .
CDR3 DNA: TGTGCCAGCAGTCCGACAGTTAGCAATCAGCCCCAGCATTTT
CDR3 protein: CASSPTVSNQPQHF

clone size: .
V gene: TRBV7-6
J gene: TRBJ1-4
CDR3 length: 13
D gene: .
CDR3 DNA: TGTGCCAGCAGCTTATGGAGAGGTGAAAAACTGTTTTTT
CDR3 protein: CASSLWRGEKLFF

clone size: .
V gene: TRBV5-6
J gene: TRBJ2-7
CDR3 length: 12
D gene: .
CDR3 DNA: TGTGCCAGCAGCGAGAGACCCGACGAGCAGTACTTC
CDR3 protein: CASSERPDEQYF

clone size: once
V gene: TRBV4-1
J gene: TRBJ2-5
CDR3 length: 13
D gene: .
CDR3 DNA: TGCGCCAGCACGCAACAGGGTATCGAGACCCAGTACTTC
CDR3 protein: CASTQQGIETQYF

clone size: .
V gene: TRBV19
J gene: TRBJ2-2
CDR3 length: 15
D gene: TRBD1
CDR3 DNA: TGTGCCAGTAGTGGCGACAGGGCGAACACCGGGGAGCTGTTTTTT
CDR3 protein: CASSGDRANTGELFF

clone size: .
V gene: TRBV29-1
J gene: TRBJ2-7
CDR3 length: 16
D gene: TRBD2
CDR3 DNA: TGCAGCGTCGCCGGACTAGCGGAAGTCTCATCCTACGAGCAGTACTTC
CDR3 protein: CSVAGLAEVSSYEQYF

clone size: .
V gene: TRBV4-1
J gene: TRBJ2-2
CDR3 length: 16
D gene: TRBD1
CDR3 DNA: TGCGCCAGCAGCCAGGGGGGGACAGGGATGATCGGGGAGCTGTTTTTT
CDR3 protein: CASSQGGTGMIGELFF

clone size: .
V gene: TRBV7-9
J gene: TRBJ2-7
CDR3 length: 12
D gene: .
CDR3 DNA: TGTGCCAGCAGCTTTGAGGGTTACGAGCAGTACTTC
CDR3 protein: CASSFEGYEQYF

clone size: .
V gene: TRBV7-3
J gene: TRBJ2-7
CDR3 length: 13
D gene: .
CDR3 DNA: TGTGCCAGCAGCTTACGCCCGGGCTACGAGCAGTACTTC
CDR3 protein: CASSLRPGYEQYF

clone size: .
V gene: TRBV27
J gene: TRBJ2-7
CDR3 length: 17
D gene: TRBD2
CDR3 DNA: TGTGCCAGCAGTCGCCTTACTGTGGGGGGGGTCTCCTACGAGCAGTACTTC
CDR3 protein: CASSRLTVGGVSYEQYF

clone size: .
V gene: TRBV14
J gene: TRBJ2-7
CDR3 length: 16
D gene: .
CDR3 DNA: TGTGCCAGCAGCCAACACCTCTACAGGGAAATCTACGAGCAGTACTTC
CDR3 protein: CASSQHLYREIYEQYF

clone size: .
V gene: TRBV30
J gene: TRBJ2-1
CDR3 length: 15
D gene: .
CDR3 DNA: TGTGCCTGGATCTCCCCCAACCGGGCTAGAGGTGAGCAGTTCTTC
CDR3 protein: CAWISPNRARGEQFF

clone size: once
V gene: TRBV11-2
J gene: TRBJ1-2
CDR3 length: 15
D gene: .
CDR3 DNA: TGTGCCAGCAGCTTAGGGGTCTTTCAGGCGGAGGGGTTCACCTTC
CDR3 protein: CASSLGVFQAEGFTF

clone size: .
V gene: TRBV5-1
J gene: TRBJ2-4
CDR3 length: 16
D gene: TRBD1
CDR3 DNA: TGCGCCAGCAGCCCCCAGGGACAGGGCCCTCGAAACATTCAGTACTTC
CDR3 protein: CASSPQGQGPRNIQYF